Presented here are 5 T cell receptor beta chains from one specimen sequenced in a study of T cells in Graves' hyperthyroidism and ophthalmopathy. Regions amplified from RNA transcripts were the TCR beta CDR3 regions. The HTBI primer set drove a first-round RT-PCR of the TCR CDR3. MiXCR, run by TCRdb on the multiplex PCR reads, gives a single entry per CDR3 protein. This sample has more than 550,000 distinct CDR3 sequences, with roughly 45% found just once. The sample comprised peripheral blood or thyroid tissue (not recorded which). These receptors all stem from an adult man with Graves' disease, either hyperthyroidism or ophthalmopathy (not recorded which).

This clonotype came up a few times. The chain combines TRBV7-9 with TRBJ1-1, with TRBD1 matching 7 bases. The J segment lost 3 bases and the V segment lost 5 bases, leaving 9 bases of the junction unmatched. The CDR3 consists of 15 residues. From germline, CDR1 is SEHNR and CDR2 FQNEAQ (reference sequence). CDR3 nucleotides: TGTGCCAGCAGCCCACTGACAGGGCGGTACACTGAAGCTTTCTTT. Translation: CASSPLTGRYTEAFF.

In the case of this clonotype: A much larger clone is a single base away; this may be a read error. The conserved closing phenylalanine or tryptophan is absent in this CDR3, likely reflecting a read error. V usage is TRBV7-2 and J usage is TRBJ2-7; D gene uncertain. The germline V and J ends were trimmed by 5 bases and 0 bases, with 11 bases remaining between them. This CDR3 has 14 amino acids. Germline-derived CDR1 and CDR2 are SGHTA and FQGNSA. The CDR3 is CASSAGRNSYEQYL. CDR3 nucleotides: TGTGCCAGCAGCGCAGGACGTAACTCCTACGAGCAGTACCTC.

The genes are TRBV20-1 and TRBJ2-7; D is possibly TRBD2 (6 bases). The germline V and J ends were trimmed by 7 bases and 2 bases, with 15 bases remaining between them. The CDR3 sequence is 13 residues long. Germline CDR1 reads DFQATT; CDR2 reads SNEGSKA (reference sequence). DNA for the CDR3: TGCAGTGGCCGGGACTCGCTTACCTACGAGCAGTACTTC. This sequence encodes CSGRDSLTYEQYF.

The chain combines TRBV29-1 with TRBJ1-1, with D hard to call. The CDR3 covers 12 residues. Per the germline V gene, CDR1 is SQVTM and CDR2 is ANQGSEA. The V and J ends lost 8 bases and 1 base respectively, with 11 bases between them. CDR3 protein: CSSPWRNTEAFF. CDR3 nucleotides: TGCAGCTCACCATGGCGGAACACTGAAGCTTTCTTT.

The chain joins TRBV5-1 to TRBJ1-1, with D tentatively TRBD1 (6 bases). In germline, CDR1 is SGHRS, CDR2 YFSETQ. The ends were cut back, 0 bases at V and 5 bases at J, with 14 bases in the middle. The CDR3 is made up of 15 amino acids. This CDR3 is CASSLGVVGGTEAFF. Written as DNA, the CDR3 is TGCGCCAGCAGCTTGGGGGTAGTAGGGGGTACTGAAGCTTTCTTT.